This TCR beta chain was found in a study of PD-1 blockade in mismatch repair-deficient tumors. Background on the study: Enrolled about 2012-2016, patients had progressing, pretreated mismatch repair-deficient cancers of over nine types.

Clones were sequenced by immunoSEQ multiplex PCR, and TCRdb holds only the in-frame ones, with some missing. Of over 15,000 clones in the sample, around 82% were seen once. Study observations and caveats: Tumor-resident clones, often undetectable pretreatment in blood, expanded then contracted after pembrolizumab.

CDR3 length: 16 residues. The germline V and J ends were trimmed by 6 bases and 0 bases, with 15 bases remaining between them. Germline values: CDR1 SEHNR, CDR2 FQNEAQ (reference sequence). This clone was detected once. What it recognizes is unknown. This clonotype originated in an adult with mismatch repair-deficient cancer. Sequenced here: PBMCs, sampled before pembrolizumab treatment. The chain has TRBV7-9 and TRBJ1-3; weak D call: TRBD1 (6 bases). This chain's CDR3 is CASRDRQVNSGNTIYF. The CDR3 region has the DNA TGTGCCAGCAGGGATCGACAGGTTAACTCTGGAAACACCATATATTTT.